These T cell receptor beta chains were read from a single sample in a study of beta chain features in type 1 diabetes. Produced via immunoSEQ multiplex PCR; TCRdb's table is partial and in-frame only. The profile shows tens of thousands of clones, roughly 67% of them singletons. Sequencing was done on a sample of Tregs from blood. The receptors originated from a woman in her 30s in good health. Each CDR3 is given with its conserved first and last residue. Fields, in order: J gene, D gene, V gene, clone size, CDR3 DNA, CDR3 protein. A D gene is named only where the DNA matches it firmly. Not every row has a clone size; where given, it reads once, few, many or a size class.

TRBJ2-1	TRBD2	TRBV6-6	NA	TGTGCCAGCAACCCTAGCGGGAGGGTCTACAATGAGCAGTTCTTC	CASNPSGRVYNEQFF
TRBJ1-5	NA	TRBV28	NA	TGTGCCAGCAGGTGGGGCGGATATAGCAATCAGCCCCAGCATTTT	CASRWGGYSNQPQHF
TRBJ2-1	TRBD1	TRBV5-1	NA	TGCGCCAGCAGCTCATTTGGGACAGGGGACAATGAGCAGTTCTTC	CASSSFGTGDNEQFF
TRBJ2-4	NA	TRBV7-9	few	TGTGCCAGCAGCTTAGTAGCAGACAAAAACATTCAGTACTTC	CASSLVADKNIQYF
TRBJ2-6	NA	TRBV7-9	NA	TGTGCCAGCAGCTCCACTGCAGGGGCCAACGTCCTGACTTTC	CASSSTAGANVLTF
TRBJ1-2	TRBD1	TRBV18	NA	TGTGCCAGCTCTGGAACAGGGGACGTTAACTATGGCTACACCTTC	CASSGTGDVNYGYTF
TRBJ1-6	TRBD1	TRBV28	NA	TGTGCCAGCAGTTCGTACAGGGGCGCTTCACCCCTCCACTTT	CASSSYRGASPLHF
TRBJ1-5	TRBD1	TRBV7-9	NA	TGTGCCAGCAGCTTAGGCCCGGGGACAGCTAACAATCAGCCCCAGCATTTT	CASSLGPGTANNQPQHF
TRBJ1-2	NA	TRBV29-1	NA	TGCAGCGGTAAGACAGGCTTCGGCGGCTACACCTTC	CSGKTGFGGYTF
TRBJ2-1	TRBD2	TRBV27	NA	TGTGCCAGCAGTTTATGGGGAGCGGGAGGTTTGAATGAGCAGTTCTTC	CASSLWGAGGLNEQFF
TRBJ2-5	TRBD2	TRBV2	NA	TGTGCCAGCAGAAGTGATACTAGCGGACAAGAGACCCAGTACTTC	CASRSDTSGQETQYF
TRBJ2-1	TRBD2	TRBV28	NA	TGTGCCAGCAGTTTAGATAGCGGGAGGGGGAATGAGCAGTTCTTC	CASSLDSGRGNEQFF
TRBJ1-1	NA	TRBV10-3	NA	TGTGCCATCAGTGTTTCAGGGGCGAACACTGAAGCTTTCTTT	CAISVSGANTEAFF
TRBJ1-1	TRBD1	TRBV7-2	medium-sized	TGTGCCAGCAGCTTACAAGGACAGGGGCTTAACACTGAAGCTTTCTTT	CASSLQGQGLNTEAFF
TRBJ2-5	TRBD2	TRBV5-1	NA	TGCGCCAGCAGCTTGGATCTAGCGGGGATGGAGACCCAGTACTTC	CASSLDLAGMETQYF
TRBJ2-1	TRBD1	TRBV5-1	NA	TGCGCCAGCAGCTCCGGGACAGGGGGTTACAATGAGCAGTTCTTC	CASSSGTGGYNEQFF
TRBJ2-4	NA	TRBV29-1	NA	TGCAGCGTAGGGACGGCAGGAGGGCGGGCCAAAAACATTCAGTACTTC	CSVGTAGGRAKNIQYF
TRBJ1-4	TRBD1	TRBV4-3	NA	TGCGCCAGCAGCCAGGAGACAGGGTCGGGGTATGAAAAACTGTTTTTT	CASSQETGSGYEKLFF
TRBJ2-1	NA	TRBV5-1	NA	TGCGCCAGCAGCTTGCTTTTTCGGAGCGGCAATGAGCAGTTCTTC	CASSLLFRSGNEQFF
TRBJ2-3	TRBD2	TRBV13	medium-sized	TGTGCCAGCAGCTTACCTAGACTAGCTCAAAGAACAGATACGCAGTATTTT	CASSLPRLAQRTDTQYF
TRBJ2-1	NA	TRBV7-2	NA	TGTGCCAGCAGATCAGGGGCCAGGGTGTACAATGAGCAGTTCTTC	CASRSGARVYNEQFF
TRBJ2-7	NA	TRBV4-1	NA	TGCGCCAGCAGCCGTACCGGGACTGGGGCCCACGAGCAGTACTTC	CASSRTGTGAHEQYF
TRBJ1-3	TRBD1	TRBV6-6	few	TGTGCCAGCAGTTCTCAAGGGGGCGGAAACACCATATATTTT	CASSSQGGGNTIYF
TRBJ2-1	TRBD2	TRBV4-3	NA	TGCGCCAGCAGCCAAGAAGGCGGGACTAGCGATGAGCAGTTCTTC	CASSQEGGTSDEQFF
TRBJ2-2	TRBD2	TRBV9	NA	TGTGCCAGCAGCCCCTGGGGCGGGAGGCGGGACACCGGGGAGCTGTTTTTT	CASSPWGGRRDTGELFF
TRBJ2-3	NA	TRBV28	NA	TGTGCCAGCAGTTTGGCTAGGGCTAGCGTAGCAGATACGCAGTATTTT	CASSLARASVADTQYF
TRBJ2-7	NA	TRBV28	NA	TGTGCCAGCAGTTTATTAGGCCAGTTGCCCGACTACGAGCAGTACTTC	CASSLLGQLPDYEQYF
TRBJ2-7	TRBD2	TRBV5-4	NA	TGTGCCAGCAGCTTGGCCGGACTAGCGGGAGGCGAGCAGTACTTC	CASSLAGLAGGEQYF
TRBJ1-5	NA	TRBV5-1	NA	TGCGCCAGCAGCCGAAGTGCAGGCGGCAATCAGCCCCAGCATTTT	CASSRSAGGNQPQHF
TRBJ2-3	TRBD2	TRBV4-2	NA	TGTGCCAGCAGCCAAGGCGGGACTACGGATACGCAGTATTTT	CASSQGGTTDTQYF
TRBJ2-7	NA	TRBV20-1	NA	TGCAGTGCCCAGAACTACGAGCAGTACTTC	CSAQNYEQYF
TRBJ1-1	NA	TRBV6-5	few	TGTGCCAGCAGTTACGCGGGTCTGAACACTGAAGCTTTCTTT	CASSYAGLNTEAFF
TRBJ1-5	TRBD1	TRBV19	NA	TGTGCCAGTCGCACCAGACAGGGGCTTTCGCATTTT	CASRTRQGLSHF
TRBJ2-7	TRBD1	TRBV6-5	NA	TGTGCCAGCAGTGGACAGGGAGGCTCCTACGAGCAGTACTTC	CASSGQGGSYEQYF
TRBJ2-3	TRBD2	TRBV7-9	NA	TGTGCCAGCAGCTCGGGACTAGCGGTCTTGGATACGCAGTATTTT	CASSSGLAVLDTQYF
TRBJ1-2	TRBD1	TRBV6-5	NA	TGTGCCAGCAGTTCCTGGACAGGGAATGGCTACACCTTC	CASSSWTGNGYTF
TRBJ2-7	TRBD2	TRBV10-3	NA	TGTGCCATCAGAGCTACTAGCGGGAGGGGATACGAGCAGTACTTC	CAIRATSGRGYEQYF
TRBJ2-1	TRBD2	TRBV18	few	TGTGCCAGCCGCGGGCTAGCGGGAAAGAATGAGCAGTTCTTC	CASRGLAGKNEQFF
TRBJ2-7	NA	TRBV7-9	NA	TGTGCCAGCAGCTTAGGGGCGGTGGGACTCGGCGAGCAGTACTTC	CASSLGAVGLGEQYF
TRBJ1-1	TRBD1	TRBV6-1	NA	TGTGCCAGCAGTGCCATCACAGGGGCGAACACTGAAGCTTTCTTT	CASSAITGANTEAFF
TRBJ2-7	NA	TRBV18	few	TGTGCCAGCTCACCTAGGACAGAGAGCTACGAGCAGTACTTC	CASSPRTESYEQYF
TRBJ2-7	TRBD2	TRBV15	few	TGTGCCACCAGACCAGCGGGAGCAGTCTACGAGCAGTACTTC	CATRPAGAVYEQYF
TRBJ2-2	TRBD1	TRBV5-1	few	TGCGCCAGCAGCCTAACAGGGGCTGGGGAGCTGTTTTTT	CASSLTGAGELFF
TRBJ1-1	NA	TRBV5-1	NA	TGCGCCAGCAGCATAACAGGCGAGAACACTGAAGCTTTCTTT	CASSITGENTEAFF
TRBJ2-1	NA	TRBV9	NA	TGTGCCAGCAGCGTAGGAGGCGTTTCGAACAATGAGCAGTTCTTC	CASSVGGVSNNEQFF
TRBJ2-7	TRBD1	TRBV7-6	NA	TGTGCCAGCAGCTTTGGGACAGGTTTCGGCATCTCCTACGAGCAGTACTTC	CASSFGTGFGISYEQYF
TRBJ1-1	NA	TRBV5-1	few	TGCGCCAGCAGCAGCCGGGGGACCACTGAAGCTTTCTTT	CASSSRGTTEAFF
TRBJ2-5	TRBD2	TRBV14	NA	TGTGCCAGCAGCGAAGGGACTAGCGGGAGGGAACAGTACTTC	CASSEGTSGREQYF
TRBJ1-2	NA	TRBV29-1	NA	TGCAGCTGCAGGGATTACAACTATGGCTACACCTTC	CSCRDYNYGYTF
TRBJ2-1	NA	TRBV7-9	few	TGTGCCAGCAGCTTCGCGGGATACAATCGCGAGCAGTTCTTC	CASSFAGYNREQFF
TRBJ1-1	NA	TRBV7-9	NA	TGTGCCAGCAGCTTAAGGGGAAGTGAAGCTTTCTTT	CASSLRGSEAFF
TRBJ2-1	NA	TRBV30	few	TGTGCCTGGAGTGGGATAGCGGTCTACAATGAGCAGTTCTTC	CAWSGIAVYNEQFF
TRBJ2-3	NA	TRBV5-6	NA	TGTGCCAGCAGCTTAGGGACAATCACAGATACGCAGTATTTT	CASSLGTITDTQYF